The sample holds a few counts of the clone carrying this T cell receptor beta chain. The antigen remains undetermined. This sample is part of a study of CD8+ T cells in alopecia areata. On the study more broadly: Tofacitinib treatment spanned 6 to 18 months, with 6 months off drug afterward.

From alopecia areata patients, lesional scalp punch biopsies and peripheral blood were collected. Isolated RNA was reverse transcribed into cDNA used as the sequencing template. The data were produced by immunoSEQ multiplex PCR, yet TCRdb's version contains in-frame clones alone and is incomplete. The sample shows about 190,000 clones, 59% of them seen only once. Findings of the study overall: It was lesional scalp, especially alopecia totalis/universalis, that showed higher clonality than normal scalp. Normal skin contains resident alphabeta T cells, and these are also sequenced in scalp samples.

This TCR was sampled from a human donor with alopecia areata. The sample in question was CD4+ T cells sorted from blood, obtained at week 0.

DNA for the CDR3: TGTGCCAGCAGCCCCCAAAGGGGGAACACCGGGGAGCTGTTTTTT. It encodes CASSPQRGNTGELFF. This chain links TRBV11-2 with TRBJ2-2; D perhaps matches TRBD1 (5 bases). Trimming took 5 bases from V and 1 from J, leaving 11 bases between them. Germline V lookup: CDR1 SGHAT, CDR2 FQNNGV. CDR3 length: 15 residues.